This T cell receptor (beta chain) was sequenced during a study of T-cell reconstitution after alpha-beta-depleted transplantation in children. CDR1 is MGHRA and CDR2 is YSYEKL in the germline V gene. The CDR3 loop spans 17 amino acids. V lost 0 bases and J lost 1, with 15 bases in between. This clonotype was seen only a few times. The library targeted TCRbeta and was prepared with unique molecular identifiers. Each CDR3 protein gets one entry after TCRdb re-called the PCR reads with MiXCR. The sample holds about 420,000 distinct CDR3 sequences, 9.5% to 13% seen once. Sequencing used PBMCs from the stem cell graft donor, obtained from the stem cell graft. This receptor was taken from a human donor who donated a stem cell graft to a child with acute myeloid leukemia. The V call is TRBV4-1, the J call TRBJ1-1; D is uncertain. The CDR3 DNA sequence: TGCGCCAGCAGCCAAGACATGGAGGGCCTCGGGAACACTGAAGCTTTCTTT. It translates to CASSQDMEGLGNTEAFF.